The present TCR beta chain was sequenced within a study of blood T cell repertoires in COVID-19. About the research overall: Acute-phase and convalescent COVID-19 samples originated in the United States, Italy and Spain.

On this clone: Other DNA variants within this sample encode the same CDR3.

The ends lost 3 bases at V and 0 bases at J; junction bases unmatched: 1. Germline V gene lookup returns CDR1 KGHSH and CDR2 LQKENI. CDR3 length: 15 amino acids. Original processing notes: Cell counts per sample came from amplifying reference gene primers. Only in-frame clones appear in the TCRdb table, and some are missing; sequencing was by immunoSEQ multiplex PCR. The DNA was the basis for D and trimming; V, J and clone size are from that table. The table lists 270,000 or so clones, approximately 84% of them singletons. Individuals drawn from 24 US areas were roughly 18 to 95 years old. The chain has TRBV18 and TRBJ2-1; 8 positions match TRBD1. This sequence originates from a woman between 50 and 59 years old who had been exposed to COVID-19. Sequencing used PBMCs or T cells enriched from blood (not recorded which). DNA for the CDR3: TGTGCCAGCTCACCCGGGACAGGCTCCTACAATGAGCAGTTCTTC. Its protein is CASSPGTGSYNEQFF.